This T cell receptor beta chain stems from a study of monozygotic twins with inflammatory bowel disease. Whole blood supplied total RNA, and T cells were not sorted. About this clonotype: Antigen specificity is unknown.

From the 5' RACE reads, TCRdb lists one entry per CDR3 protein and no DNA. The specimen's table records around 370,000 distinct CDR3 sequences. Germline CDR1 and CDR2: MNHNS and SASEGT. CDR3 length: 17 residues. Notes on the study in general: Reduced clonotype sharing with other individuals was observed in IBD patients relative to healthy twins, especially with disease activity.

Material for sequencing was blood. The receptor comes from a human donor with ulcerative colitis or Crohn's disease, or a healthy co-twin of an affected twin (not recorded which). The V gene is TRBV6-1, the J gene TRBJ2-1; TCRdb's D gene call, TRBD1, goes unchecked for lack of DNA. The CDR3 sequence: CASSESAGSASYNEQFF.